A single sample is the source of the 30 T cell receptor beta chains below, sequenced in a study of blood T cell repertoires in COVID-19. Only in-frame clones appear in the TCRdb table, and some are missing; sequencing was by immunoSEQ multiplex PCR. The sample contains some 130,000 clones, approximately 86% of which appear only once. The sample taken for sequencing was peripheral blood. All receptors come from a woman aged 50 to 65 who had recovered from COVID-19.

The J gene is TRBJ2-7, the V gene TRBV4-1; TRBD1 is a possible D gene (6 bases). The CDR3 spans 15 residues. Germline-derived CDR1 and CDR2 are MGHRA and YSYEKL. The V end was cut by 0 bases, the J end by 2 bases, with 11 bases between. The chain's CDR3 is CASSQDAGAAYEQYF. The CDR3 DNA reads as TGCGCCAGCAGCCAAGATGCAGGGGCGGCCTACGAGCAGTACTTC.

CDR3 region: CASSHTGGSGANVLTF. In DNA, the CDR3 is TGCGCCAGTTCCCACACCGGGGGCTCTGGGGCCAACGTCCTGACTTTC. This rearrangement joins TRBV4-3 to TRBJ2-6; D might be TRBD2 (6 bases). V lost 9 bases to trimming and J lost 0 bases, with 15 bases between them. The CDR3 loop spans 16 amino acids. Germline CDR1 is LGHNA and CDR2 is YSLEER.

The chain carries TRBV4-1 and TRBJ1-6, with a tentative D call TRBD1 (5 bases). Trimming shortened V by 3 bases and J by 6 bases, and 24 bases separated the two germline ends. The CDR3 consists of 19 residues. Germline V CDR1 and CDR2: MGHRA, YSYEKL. Here the CDR3 DNA reads TGCGCCAGCAGCCAGACGGCCGGGACTGCCTCATGGGGTAATTCACCCCTCCACTTT. Its translation is CASSQTAGTASWGNSPLHF.

The V and J genes are TRBV2 and TRBJ1-1; TRBD1 agrees at 9 bases. The V gene's germline CDR1 is SNHLY and CDR2 FYNNEI. The CDR3 length is 15 residues. V lost 5 bases and J lost 5; bases outside the gene matches: 9. The CDR3 bases are TGTGCCAGCAGTCAAACAGGGGGCGTTGAGACTGAAGCTTTCTTT. The encoded protein is CASSQTGGVETEAFF.

At least ten counts were recorded for this clone. J is TRBJ2-7 and V is TRBV3-1 (or the pseudogene TRBV3-2); TRBD1 is a possible D gene (5 bases). CDR1 is LGHDT, CDR2 YNNKEL, per germline (reference sequence). The CDR3 is 13 residues long. V was pared by 4 bases and J by 1 base, with 8 bases between. The CDR3 here is CASSRQGSYEQYF. The CDR3 bases are TGTGCCAGCAGCCGTCAGGGATCCTACGAGCAGTACTTC.

The V gene is TRBV24-1, the J gene TRBJ1-2, with D maybe TRBD1 (6 bases). Germline V CDR1 and CDR2: KGHDR, SFDVKD. Deletions cut 3 bases from V and 6 bases from J, with 13 bases between. There are 14 residues in the CDR3. The CDR3 region is CATSDPPGQNGYTF. The CDR3 DNA reads TGTGCCACCAGTGATCCCCCAGGACAGAATGGCTACACCTTC.

V is TRBV27 and J is TRBJ1-2, with D perhaps TRBD1 (5 bases). Germline V CDR1 and CDR2: MNHEY, SMNVEV (reference sequence). This CDR3 region has 13 residues. The V and J ends lost 1 base and 8 bases respectively, with 11 bases between them. The CDR3 nucleotides are TGTGCCAGCAGTTTATTTAGGGGTGGCGGCTACACCTTC. Protein product: CASSLFRGGGYTF.

The chain combines TRBV7-9 with TRBJ1-2; D not certain. With 1 base removed from V and 4 bases from J, the gap between germline ends came to 10 bases. Germline CDR1 and CDR2: SEHNR and FQNEAQ (reference sequence). The CDR3 runs 14 residues. The DNA of the CDR3 is TGTGCCAGCAGCTTAGAACAGTCTGCCTATGGCTACACCTTC. It codes for CASSLEQSAYGYTF.

The CDR3: CASSPGASGQGDFF. DNA of the CDR3: TGTGCCAGCAGCCCCGGAGCCTCGGGACAGGGCGATTTCTTT. V gene TRBV9 combines with J gene TRBJ1-1, with 9 bases that match TRBD1. Unmatched junction bases numbered 14, after V lost 4 bases and J lost 13 bases. The CDR3 loop spans 14 amino acids. The germline gives CDR1 SGDLS, CDR2 YYNGEE. Complete variable domain (other parts from reference TRBV9 and TRBJ1-1): DSGVTQTPKHLITATGQRVTLRCSPRSGDLSVYWYQQSLDQGLQFLIQYYNGEERAKGNILERFSAQQFPDLHSELNLSSLELGDSALYFCASSPGASGQGDFFGQGTRLTVV.

The rearrangement uses TRBV19 and TRBJ1-2; D remains unclear. The CDR3 is 15 amino acids. V lost 3 bases, J lost 1 base, and 12 bases lay in between. Germline V lookup: CDR1 LNHDA, CDR2 SQIVND (reference sequence). The chain's CDR3 is CASSIYSGFNYGYTF. The CDR3 region has the DNA TGTGCCAGTAGTATCTATTCAGGTTTTAACTATGGCTACACCTTC.

The genes are TRBV3-1 (or the pseudogene TRBV3-2) and TRBJ2-1; a possible D gene is TRBD1 (6 bases). The CDR3 extends over 13 amino acids. CDR1 is LGHDT and CDR2 is YNNKEL in the germline V gene (reference sequence). Trimming removed 0 bases from V and 11 bases from J, with 11 bases in between. The CDR3 DNA sequence: TGTGCCAGCAGCCAAGATCGGCAGGGGCAGCAGTTCTTC. Translation: CASSQDRQGQQFF.

The chain joins TRBV5-4 to TRBJ2-1; 7 bases fit TRBD2. V dropped 2 bases and J dropped 8; count of bases not matched to a gene: 10. This CDR3 is 15 amino acids long. The germline CDR1 and CDR2 sequences are SGHNT and YYREEE (reference sequence). The DNA of the CDR3 is TGTGCCAGCAGCTTAGAGACTAGCTCGGTATATGAGCAGTTCTTC. This codes for CASSLETSSVYEQFF.

This chain links TRBV7-3 with TRBJ2-5; weak D call: TRBD1 (6 bases). Trimming removed 4 bases at V and 5 bases at J, with 20 bases between. The CDR3 consists of 16 residues. The germline CDR1 and CDR2 sequences are SGHTA and FQGTGA. Here the CDR3 reads CASSSKASGDRETQYF. The CDR3 coding sequence is TGTGCCAGCAGCTCCAAAGCCTCAGGGGATCGGGAGACCCAGTACTTC. The full variable domain, its missing parts supplied by reference TRBV7-3 and TRBJ2-5, is GAGVSQTPSNKVTEKGKYVELRCDPISGHTALYWYRQSLGQGPEFLIYFQGTGAADDSGLPNDRFFAVRPEGSVSTLKIQRTERGDSAVYLCASSSKASGDRETQYFGPGTRLLVL.

The chain couples TRBV7-7 to TRBJ2-2, with D hard to call. The CDR3 runs 14 residues. The germline gives CDR1 SSHAT, CDR2 FNYEAQ (reference sequence). V lost 1 base and J 4 bases, leaving 7 bases between the germline ends. Here the CDR3 DNA reads TGTGCCAGCAGCTTAGATCGCAGCACCGGGGAGCTGTTTTTT. It translates to CASSLDRSTGELFF.

This chain links TRBV2 with TRBJ2-3; tentative D call: TRBD2 (5 bases). Germline CDR1 SNHLY, CDR2 FYNNEI. Trimming shortened V by 6 bases and J by 1 base, and 14 bases separated the two germline ends. This CDR3 region has 15 residues. CDR3: CASSPERFRTDTQYF. CDR3 DNA: TGTGCCAGCAGCCCAGAGCGGTTTCGCACAGATACGCAGTATTTT.

This rearrangement joins TRBV12-3 or TRBV12-4 to TRBJ1-1, with TRBD1 matching 8 bases. The CDR3 has 12 residues. Germline trimming cut 6 bases from V and 5 bases from J; bases unmatched to any gene: 2. The CDR3 loop reads CASSRTGTEAFF. CDR3 DNA sequence: TGTGCCAGCAGCAGGACAGGGACTGAAGCTTTCTTT.

The chain has TRBV15 and TRBJ2-1; 9 bases align to TRBD2. The J segment lost 2 bases and the V segment lost 3 bases, leaving 5 bases of the junction unmatched. Per the germline V gene, CDR1 is LNHNV and CDR2 is YYDKDF (reference sequence). The CDR3 extends over 16 amino acids. Here the CDR3 reads CATSRGRGGAYNEQFF. Here the CDR3 DNA reads TGTGCCACCAGCAGGGGTCGCGGGGGGGCCTACAATGAGCAGTTCTTC.

The V call is TRBV30, the J call TRBJ1-3; D not resolved. Trimming cost V 5 bases and J 0 bases, with 8 bases left between them. Germline V gene sequence: CDR1 GTSNPN, CDR2 SVGIG (reference sequence). This CDR3 has 13 residues. The CDR3 sequence: CAWAEFSGNTIYF. CDR3 nucleotide sequence: TGTGCCTGGGCAGAATTCTCTGGAAACACCATATATTTT.

The V call is TRBV7-9, the J call TRBJ1-1; no firm D call. V lost 2 bases and J 1 base, leaving 8 bases between the germline ends. The V gene's germline CDR1 is SEHNR and CDR2 FQNEAQ (reference sequence). This CDR3 contains 14 residues. CDR3 protein: CASSLYGRNTEAFF. The DNA of the CDR3 is TGTGCCAGCAGCTTATATGGGCGGAACACTGAAGCTTTCTTT.

The chain combines TRBV5-1 with TRBJ1-1; 7 nucleotides align to TRBD1. The CDR3 spans 13 residues. Germline CDR1 reads SGHRS; CDR2 reads YFSETQ. CDR3 bases: TGCGCTAGCCAGGGGGTAAGGGACACTGAAGCTTTCTTT. Amino acids: CASQGVRDTEAFF.

The CDR3 here is CASSGQGRETQYF. CDR3 bases: TGCGCCAGCAGCGGACAGGGTAGGGAGACCCAGTACTTC. The V and J genes are TRBV5-1 and TRBJ2-5; the match to TRBD1 covers 8 bases. Germline CDR1 SGHRS, CDR2 YFSETQ. Trimming took 4 bases from V and 5 from J; bases not matched to a gene: 4. The CDR3 is 13 amino acids.

The CDR3 coding sequence is TGTGCCAGCAGCAGTAGCGGGTCAGATACGCAGTATTTT. Its protein product is CASSSSGSDTQYF. This chain connects TRBV7-2 to TRBJ2-3; TRBD2 matches at 7 bases. Germline CDR1 is SGHTA and CDR2 is FQGNSA. J was trimmed by 4 bases and V by 5 bases; bases with no gene match: 3. CDR3 length equals 13 residues.

The DNA for the CDR3 is TGCGCCAGCAGCCAAGCCCGAGGACAGGGGGCCTACGAGCAGTACTTC. Its protein is CASSQARGQGAYEQYF. The genes are TRBV4-3 and TRBJ2-7, with 10 bases aligning to TRBD1. Germline-derived CDR1 and CDR2 are LGHNA and YSLEER. This CDR3 contains 16 residues. V gave up 1 base and J gave up 2 bases; unmatched junction bases: 5.

The chain uses TRBV5-1 and TRBJ1-5; unclear D gene. Between the trimmed V and J ends, which lost 0 bases and 7 bases, there was a span of 14 bases. This CDR3 is built from 15 residues. Germline lookup yields CDR1 SGHRS and CDR2 YFSETQ. CDR3 nucleotides: TGCGCCAGCAGCTTGGAACCAGGTCAACGGCAGCCCCAGCATTTT. This sequence encodes CASSLEPGQRQPQHF. The complete variable domain, with remaining parts taken from reference TRBV5-1 and TRBJ1-5, reads KAGVTQTPRYLIKTRGQQVTLSCSPISGHRSVSWYQQTPGQGLQFLFEYFSETQRNKGNFPGRFSGRQFSNSRSEMNVSTLELGDSALYLCASSLEPGQRQPQHFGDGTRLSIL.

Only a few counts were recorded for this clone. The chain carries TRBV7-9 and TRBJ1-4; 9 nucleotides line up with TRBD1. V lost 5 bases and J lost 10; bases outside the gene matches: 20. The CDR3 loop spans 18 amino acids. Germline-derived CDR1 and CDR2 are SEHNR and FQNEAQ (reference sequence). The CDR3 loop reads CASSRIQGARSRGAKLFF. The CDR3 DNA reads TGTGCCAGCAGCCGGATACAGGGGGCAAGGAGCCGCGGCGCAAAACTGTTTTTT.

The chain combines TRBV6-6 with TRBJ2-7; weak D call: TRBD1 (7 bases). V was clipped by 2 bases and J by 7 bases, with 15 bases between them. This CDR3 is 14 amino acids long. Germline CDR1 and CDR2: MNHNY and SVGAGI (reference sequence). Here the CDR3 DNA reads TGTGCCAGCAGTTACGGAGGGGGCCGGGAAGAGCAGTACTTC. Translated, it gives CASSYGGGREEQYF.

The chain combines TRBV18 with TRBJ1-1; D is ambiguous. This CDR3 is 16 amino acids long. Trimming cost V 3 bases and J 2 bases, with 16 bases left between them. Germline V gene data show CDR1 as KGHSH and CDR2 as LQKENI. The CDR3 DNA sequence: TGTGCCAGCTCACCCCATGCAGGCGGGCACAACACTGAAGCTTTCTTT. It encodes CASSPHAGGHNTEAFF.

The chain has TRBV5-1 and TRBJ2-5; D perhaps matches TRBD1 (6 bases). Germline V gives CDR1 SGHRS, CDR2 YFSETQ. The CDR3 is made up of 13 amino acids. Trimming left V 3 bases short and J 5 bases short, with 11 bases between. This chain's CDR3 is CASSWDTGETQYF. The DNA of the CDR3 is TGCGCCAGCAGCTGGGACACTGGGGAGACCCAGTACTTC.

This clone was picked up one time. The J gene is TRBJ1-6, the V gene TRBV27; no firm D call. The CDR3 covers 13 residues. Germline lookup yields CDR1 MNHEY and CDR2 SMNVEV (reference sequence). The V end was cut by 6 bases, the J end by 8 bases, with 11 bases between. Here the CDR3 DNA reads TGTGCCAGCAGACTGGGCAAGGATTCACCCCTCCACTTT. Amino acids: CASRLGKDSPLHF.

The genes are TRBV6-5 and TRBJ2-7; a possible D gene is TRBD1 (6 bases). The V and J ends lost 10 bases and 0 bases respectively, with 13 bases between them. This CDR3 comprises 13 residues. The germline gives CDR1 MNHEY, CDR2 SVGAGI. The CDR3 loop reads CATGQSSSYEQYF. DNA of the CDR3: TGTGCCACCGGACAGTCAAGCTCCTACGAGCAGTACTTC.